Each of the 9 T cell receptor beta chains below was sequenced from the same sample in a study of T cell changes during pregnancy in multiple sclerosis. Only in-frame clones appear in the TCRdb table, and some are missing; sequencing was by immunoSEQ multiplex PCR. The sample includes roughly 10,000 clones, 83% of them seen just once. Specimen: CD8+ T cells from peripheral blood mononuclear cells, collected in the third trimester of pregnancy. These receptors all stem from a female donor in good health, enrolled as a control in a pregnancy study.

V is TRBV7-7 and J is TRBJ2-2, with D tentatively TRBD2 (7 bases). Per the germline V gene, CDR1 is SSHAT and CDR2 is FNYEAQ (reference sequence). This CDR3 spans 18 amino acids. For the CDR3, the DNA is TGTGCTAGCGCCCAAAACGGGGGGCCTTGGATTGAGTCCGGGGAGCTGTTTTTT. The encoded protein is CASAQNGGPWIESGELFF.

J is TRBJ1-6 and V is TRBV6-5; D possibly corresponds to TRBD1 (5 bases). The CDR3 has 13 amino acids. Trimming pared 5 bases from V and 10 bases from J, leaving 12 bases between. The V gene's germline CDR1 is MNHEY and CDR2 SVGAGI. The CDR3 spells CASSAGGGSPLHF. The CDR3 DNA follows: TGTGCCAGCAGTGCCGGCGGGGGGTCACCCCTCCACTTT.

Here the CDR3 reads CASSNTGPPSQPQHF. CDR3 coding DNA: TGTGCCAGCAGTAACACAGGGCCCCCCTCCCAGCCCCAGCATTTT. This chain links TRBV27 with TRBJ1-5; TRBD1 might be the D (6 bases). This CDR3 region has 15 residues. Germline values: CDR1 MNHEY, CDR2 SMNVEV (reference sequence). Trimming took off 5 bases at V and 7 bases at J, with 18 bases between the two ends.

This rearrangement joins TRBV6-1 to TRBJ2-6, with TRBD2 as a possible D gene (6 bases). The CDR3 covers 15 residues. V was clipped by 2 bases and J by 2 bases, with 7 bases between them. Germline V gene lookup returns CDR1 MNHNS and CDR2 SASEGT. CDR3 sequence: CASSESGAGANVLTF. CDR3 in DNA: TGTGCCAGCAGTGAATCGGGGGCTGGGGCCAACGTCCTGACTTTC.

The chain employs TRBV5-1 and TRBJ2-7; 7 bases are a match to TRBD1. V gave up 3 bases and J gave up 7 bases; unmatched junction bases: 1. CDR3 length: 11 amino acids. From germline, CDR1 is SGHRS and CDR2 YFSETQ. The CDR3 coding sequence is TGCGCCAGCAGCTCAGGGGGTGAGCAGTACTTC. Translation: CASSSGGEQYF. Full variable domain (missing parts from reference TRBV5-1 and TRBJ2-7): KAGVTQTPRYLIKTRGQQVTLSCSPISGHRSVSWYQQTPGQGLQFLFEYFSETQRNKGNFPGRFSGRQFSNSRSEMNVSTLELGDSALYLCASSSGGEQYFGPGTRLTVT.

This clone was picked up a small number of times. The CDR3 loop is CSVEAMNTGELFF. Written as DNA, the CDR3 is TGCAGCGTTGAAGCAATGAACACCGGGGAGCTGTTTTTT. The chain carries TRBV29-1 and TRBJ2-2; D is ambiguous. The CDR3 is 13 residues long. Trimming removed 1 base at V and 1 base at J, with 4 bases between. Germline V CDR1 and CDR2: SQVTM, ANQGSEA.

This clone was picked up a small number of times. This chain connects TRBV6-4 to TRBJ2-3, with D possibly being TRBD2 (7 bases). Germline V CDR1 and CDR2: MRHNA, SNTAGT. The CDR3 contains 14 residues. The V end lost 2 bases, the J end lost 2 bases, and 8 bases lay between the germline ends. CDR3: CASSDGGATDTQYF. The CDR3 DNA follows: TGTGCCAGCAGTGACGGGGGGGCCACAGATACGCAGTATTTT.

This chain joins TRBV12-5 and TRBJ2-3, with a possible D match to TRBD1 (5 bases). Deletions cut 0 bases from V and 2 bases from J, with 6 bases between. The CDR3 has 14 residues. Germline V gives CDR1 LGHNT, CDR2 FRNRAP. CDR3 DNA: TGTGCTAGTGGTTTGGTGGGGCCCACAGATACGCAGTATTTT. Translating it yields CASGLVGPTDTQYF.

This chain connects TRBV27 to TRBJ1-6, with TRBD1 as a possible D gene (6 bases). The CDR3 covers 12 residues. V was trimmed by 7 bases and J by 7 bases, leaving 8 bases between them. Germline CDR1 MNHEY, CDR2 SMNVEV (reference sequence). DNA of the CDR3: TGTGCCAGCACCACAGGGAATTCACCCCTCCACTTT. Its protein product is CASTTGNSPLHF.